The 19 T cell receptor beta chains listed next were all sequenced from one sample in a study of blood T cells in healthy people across ages. A J-beta primer mix and a sample-barcoded 5' primer were used in a second PCR of about 7 to 12 cycles. From the 5' RACE reads, TCRdb called clonotypes with MiXCR, one entry per CDR3 protein. The table has 850,000 to 1,000,000 distinct CDR3 sequences, about 53% seen once. The sample comprised blood. The receptors derive from a woman aged 55 to 70 in good health.

This sequence joins TRBV27 and TRBJ2-5; 7 positions agree with TRBD1. This CDR3 is built from 16 residues. Germline CDR1 is MNHEY and CDR2 is SMNVEV (reference sequence). The junction had 11 bases not matched to a gene; V was cut back by 6 bases and J by 1 base. The CDR3 bases are TGTGCCAGCAGCGAACAAGGGGGCCCCCCCCAAGAGACCCAGTACTTC. This encodes CASSEQGGPPQETQYF.

The CDR3 nucleotides read TGTGCCAGCAGTCACCGGACAGGAGGATCAGATACGCAGTATTTT. This translates into CASSHRTGGSDTQYF. The V call is TRBV12-3 or TRBV12-4, the J call TRBJ2-3, with 7 bases matching TRBD1. After removal of 5 bases from V and 4 bases from J, the junction contained 9 bases not matched to a gene. The CDR3 is 15 residues long.

The chain combines TRBV4-2 with TRBJ2-3, with 14 positions matching TRBD2. The CDR3 has 17 amino acids. Germline trimming cut 4 bases from V and 4 bases from J; bases unmatched to any gene: 7. From germline, CDR1 is LGHNA and CDR2 YNFKEQ. The CDR3 protein is CASSPQTSGRGADTQYF. CDR3 coding DNA: TGTGCCAGCAGCCCGCAGACTAGCGGGAGGGGTGCAGATACGCAGTATTTT.

V usage is TRBV7-9 and J usage is TRBJ2-1, with 9 positions matching TRBD1. This CDR3 region has 14 residues. Germline CDR1 is SEHNR and CDR2 is FQNEAQ (reference sequence). After removal of 1 base from V and 9 bases from J, the junction contained 4 bases not matched to a gene. In nucleotides, the CDR3 is TGTGCCAGCAGCTTAGGGACAGGGGAGGGTGAGCAGTTCTTC. It translates to CASSLGTGEGEQFF.

The rearrangement joins TRBV12-3 or TRBV12-4 to TRBJ1-5; D remains ambiguous. The CDR3 extends over 15 amino acids. V was cut by 3 bases and J by 0 bases, with 9 bases left in between. The CDR3 DNA reads TGTGCCAGCAGTTTGGGCACACATAGCAATCAGCCCCAGCATTTT. Translated: CASSLGTHSNQPQHF.

This chain connects TRBV11-3 to TRBJ2-3; D remains unclear. Trimming stripped 1 base from V and 4 bases from J, with 12 bases between. The CDR3 spans 15 residues. Germline V gene lookup returns CDR1 SGHNT and CDR2 YENEEA. The CDR3 DNA follows: TGTGCCAGCAGCTTAGGGCCCGTTGTGTCAGATACGCAGTATTTT. Its protein product is CASSLGPVVSDTQYF. Based on the CDR3 plus reference TRBV11-3 and TRBJ2-3, the full variable domain is EAGVVQSPRYKIIEKKQPVAFWCNPISGHNTLYWYLQNLGQGPELLIRYENEEAVDDSQLPKDRFSAERLKGVDSTLKIQPAELGDSAVYLCASSLGPVVSDTQYFGPGTRLTVL.

CDR3 nucleotides: TGTGCCAGCAGTCCATCAGGGGCGAGGCATGAAAAACTGTTTTTT. It codes for CASSPSGARHEKLFF. The chain has TRBV28 and TRBJ1-4, with D perhaps TRBD1 (6 bases). The V gene lost 5 bases and the J gene lost 6 bases, with 16 bases spanning the gap. Germline V lookup: CDR1 MDHEN, CDR2 SYDVKM. The CDR3 contains 15 residues. Based on the CDR3 plus reference TRBV28 and TRBJ1-4, the full variable domain is DVKVTQSSRYLVKRTGEKVFLECVQDMDHENMFWYRQDPGLGLRLIYFSYDVKMKEKGDIPEGYSVSREKKERFSLILESASTNQTSMYLCASSPSGARHEKLFFGSGTQLSVL.

The V gene is TRBV7-2, the J gene TRBJ2-5; the D gene is possibly TRBD2 (5 bases). Germline lookup yields CDR1 SGHTA and CDR2 FQGNSA. The CDR3 is 13 residues long. V lost 2 bases, J lost 11 bases, and 15 bases lay in between. For the CDR3, the DNA is TGTGCCAGCAGCTTATTGCGGGTCAACAAGCAGTACTTC. Protein product: CASSLLRVNKQYF.

The chain combines TRBV6-5 with TRBJ1-4; D remains unclear. Germline CDR1 and CDR2: MNHEY and SVGAGI. V was clipped by 0 bases and J by 8 bases, with 13 bases between them. The CDR3 runs to 15 residues. The CDR3 here is CASSYSNVVWEKLFF. The DNA for the CDR3 is TGTGCCAGCAGTTACTCGAATGTGGTTTGGGAAAAACTGTTTTTT.

This clonotype was observed once. The rearrangement joins TRBV5-1 to TRBJ2-1; D call uncertain. V was shortened by 0 bases and J by 6 bases, with 13 bases between the two germline ends. This CDR3 region has 15 residues. The germline CDR1 and CDR2 sequences are SGHRS and YFSETQ. CDR3 region: CASSLVSRTGNEQFF. Here the CDR3 DNA reads TGCGCCAGCAGCTTGGTCTCTAGGACGGGCAATGAGCAGTTCTTC.

This clonotype was detected only a few times. V gene TRBV4-1 combines with J gene TRBJ2-7; 7 nucleotides agree with TRBD1. CDR3 size: 16 residues. Germline V gene lookup returns CDR1 MGHRA and CDR2 YSYEKL. Unmatched junction bases numbered 7, after V lost 2 bases and J lost 0 bases. CDR3 in amino acids: CASSQTATGSSYEQYF. Written as DNA, the CDR3 is TGCGCCAGCAGCCAAACAGCGACAGGGAGCTCCTACGAGCAGTACTTC.

The chain links TRBV28 to TRBJ1-2, with D tentatively TRBD1 (5 bases). The CDR3 length is 13 residues. Germline V gene sequence: CDR1 MDHEN, CDR2 SYDVKM. The V gene lost 6 bases and the J gene lost 8 bases, with 16 bases spanning the gap. The DNA for the CDR3 is TGTGCCAGCAGAAGCCGGGACCTCCCCGGCTACACCTTC. As protein: CASRSRDLPGYTF.

The gene calls are TRBV11-2 and TRBJ2-3, with D perhaps TRBD2 (5 bases). The CDR3 has 14 amino acids. V lost 3 bases, J lost 2 bases, and 9 bases lay in between. Germline-derived CDR1 and CDR2 are SGHAT and FQNNGV. CDR3 sequence (DNA): TGTGCCAGCAGCTTCAGGCGGGTCACAGATACGCAGTATTTT. As protein: CASSFRRVTDTQYF.

The chain carries TRBV28 and TRBJ1-5, with a weak D call TRBD1 (6 bases). The CDR3 totals 14 residues. V lost 6 bases, J lost 4 bases, and 13 bases lay in between. Looked up from germline, CDR1 is MDHEN and CDR2 is SYDVKM. The CDR3 DNA follows: TGTGCCAGCAGGACCCAGGGGTTTAATCAGCCCCAGCATTTT. Translated: CASRTQGFNQPQHF.

The V call is TRBV5-1, the J call TRBJ2-5, with 7 bases lining up with TRBD1. Germline V gene sequence: CDR1 SGHRS, CDR2 YFSETQ. V lost 4 bases, J lost 4 bases, and 7 bases stayed unmatched. This CDR3 region has 14 residues. The CDR3, as DNA: TGCGCCAGCAGCCTACAGGGACAGAGAGAGACCCAGTACTTC. This gives the protein CASSLQGQRETQYF.

V gene TRBV12-3 or TRBV12-4 combines with J gene TRBJ1-4; 7 positions match TRBD1. The CDR3 totals 14 residues. V gave up 5 bases and J gave up 8 bases; unmatched junction bases: 8. CDR3 loop: CASSPTGMVEKLFF. The CDR3 coding sequence is TGTGCCAGCAGTCCGACAGGGATGGTAGAAAAACTGTTTTTT.

Only a few counts were recorded for this clonotype. A read error may be the cause here, since a much bigger clone is one base away. The rearrangement uses TRBV7-9 and TRBJ2-3; 15 nucleotides align to TRBD2. CDR3 length: 20 residues. V shed 5 bases, J shed 2 bases, and the junction held 14 bases outside the gene matches. Looked up from germline, CDR1 is SEHNR and CDR2 is FQNEAQ (reference sequence). CDR3: CASSPPPGTSGRPNTDTQYF. DNA of the CDR3: TGTGCCAGCAGCCCCCCCCCCGGGACTAGCGGGAGGCCGAACACAGATACGCAGTATTTT.

The V and J genes are TRBV21-1 and TRBJ2-7; the DNA was not used to check the table's D call, TRBD2. TRBV21-1 has pseudogene status. The CDR3 runs to 17 residues. The CDR3 protein is CASWQGLAGESDYKQYF. The CDR3 DNA sequence: TGTGCCAGCTGGCAGGGACTAGCGGGAGAAAGCGACTACAAGCAGTACTTC.

The V call is TRBV12-3 or TRBV12-4, the J call TRBJ2-1; D is ambiguous. The CDR3 totals 15 residues. The V and J ends lost 3 bases and 8 bases respectively, with 17 bases between them. Here the CDR3 DNA reads TGTGCCAGCAGTTTCCGGAAGCTGGCTGTACATGAGCAGTTCTTC. Translation gives CASSFRKLAVHEQFF.